The next 28 T cell receptor beta chains were all read from a single sample in a study of cytomegalovirus exposure and HLA in healthy donors. The PCR used 60 Vbeta and 13 Jbeta primers. TCRdb keeps only in-frame clones here, not all; method: immunoSEQ multiplex PCR. Of 200,000 to 250,000 clones in the sample, 65% to 85% were seen once. Material for sequencing was PBMCs. Source of these receptors: a woman in her 30s in good health and CMV-seronegative.

The chain's CDR3 is CASSPRGDRKSYEQYF. CDR3 nucleotides: TGCGCCAGCAGCCCAAGGGGGGACAGGAAAAGCTACGAGCAGTACTTC. The V gene is TRBV5-1, the J gene TRBJ2-7; 8 positions agree with TRBD1. This CDR3 region has 16 residues. With 4 bases clipped from V and 3 bases from J, the junction kept 12 bases outside the gene matches. The germline gives CDR1 SGHRS, CDR2 YFSETQ.

The gene calls are TRBV18 and TRBJ1-5, with 8 bases aligning to TRBD1. This CDR3 has 16 residues. Germline V CDR1 and CDR2: KGHSH, LQKENI. The J segment lost 6 bases and the V segment lost 5 bases, leaving 12 bases of the junction unmatched. CDR3 in amino acids: CASSSGQGSVSQPQHF. The CDR3 nucleotides are TGTGCCAGCTCATCAGGACAGGGTAGCGTCAGTCAGCCCCAGCATTTT.

The chain is built from TRBV9 and TRBJ1-1; D ambiguous. Looked up from germline, CDR1 is SGDLS and CDR2 is YYNGEE. This CDR3 comprises 14 residues. Deletions cut 0 bases from V and 4 bases from J, with 10 bases between. The CDR3 DNA reads as TGTGCCAGCAGCGTAGTGCCACCGAGCACTGAAGCTTTCTTT. Amino acid sequence: CASSVVPPSTEAFF.

The V and J genes are TRBV5-4 and TRBJ1-3, with D uncertain. The CDR3 totals 14 residues. Germline V CDR1 and CDR2: SGHNT, YYREEE (reference sequence). The V end lost 4 bases, the J end lost 2 bases, and 10 bases lay between the germline ends. The CDR3 loop reads CASSVGGTGNTIYF. The CDR3 bases are TGTGCCAGCAGCGTGGGAGGTACTGGAAACACCATATATTTT.

The rearrangement links TRBV12-2 to TRBJ2-5; TRBD1 was called by the table and not checked on the DNA. TRBV12-2 is a documented pseudogene. This CDR3 contains 14 residues. CDR3 residues: CTTLLGQGQETQYF. The DNA for the CDR3 is TGTACAACCCTTCTCGGACAGGGTCAAGAGACCCAGTACTTC.

The rearrangement uses TRBV7-6 and TRBJ1-1, with TRBD1 matching over 7 bases. With 5 bases clipped from V and 7 bases from J, the junction kept 10 bases outside the gene matches. Germline CDR1 is SGHVS and CDR2 is FNYEAQ. The CDR3 has 14 residues. The CDR3: CASSPGRGHGEAFF. In DNA, the CDR3 is TGTGCCAGCAGCCCCGGTAGGGGGCATGGTGAAGCTTTCTTT.

The chain employs TRBV19 and TRBJ2-7; the match to TRBD1 covers 9 bases. The CDR3 loop spans 15 amino acids. Germline V CDR1 and CDR2: LNHDA, SQIVND (reference sequence). The J segment lost 5 bases and the V segment lost 3 bases, leaving 8 bases of the junction unmatched. The CDR3 DNA reads as TGTGCCAGTAGTATCCGGGACAGGGAAATTGACGAGCAGTACTTC. This codes for CASSIRDREIDEQYF. The full variable domain, its missing parts supplied by reference TRBV19 and TRBJ2-7, is DGGITQSPKYLFRKEGQNVTLSCEQNLNHDAMYWYRQDPGQGLRLIYYSQIVNDFQKGDIAEGYSVSREKKESFPLTVTSAQKNPTAFYLCASSIRDREIDEQYFGPGTRLTVT.

This chain uses TRBV19 with TRBJ1-5, with D unresolved. Germline assignment: CDR1 LNHDA and CDR2 SQIVND (reference sequence). There are 12 residues in the CDR3. V was shortened by 5 bases and J by 15 bases, with 17 bases between the two germline ends. DNA for the CDR3: TGTGCCAGTAGTCCCTCCCACCTAGGAGGGCATTTT. Protein product: CASSPSHLGGHF. The full variable domain, rest sourced from reference TRBV19 and TRBJ1-5, is DGGITQSPKYLFRKEGQNVTLSCEQNLNHDAMYWYRQDPGQGLRLIYYSQIVNDFQKGDIAEGYSVSREKKESFPLTVTSAQKNPTAFYLCASSPSHLGGHFGDGTRLSIL.

The DNA for the CDR3 is TGTGCCAGTAGTGAGGATCTCGATCAGCCCCAGCATTTT. This sequence encodes CASSEDLDQPQHF. V gene TRBV19 combines with J gene TRBJ1-5, with D unclear. V lost 5 bases and J 5 bases, leaving 10 bases between the germline ends. CDR3 length: 13 residues. Germline V gives CDR1 LNHDA, CDR2 SQIVND (reference sequence).

The rearrangement uses TRBV6-1 and TRBJ2-2; TRBD2 matches 11 bases. Unmatched junction bases numbered 5, after V lost 4 bases and J lost 1 base. The CDR3 loop spans 17 amino acids. The V gene's germline CDR1 is MNHNS and CDR2 SASEGT. The CDR3 region is CASSARLAGKNTGELFF. CDR3 nucleotides: TGTGCCAGCAGTGCCAGACTAGCGGGGAAGAACACCGGGGAGCTGTTTTTT.

This clone was observed a few times. This rearrangement joins TRBV14 to TRBJ2-7; no clear D. CDR1 and CDR2 (germline): SGHDN, FVKESK. V lost 4 bases, J lost 3 bases, and 7 bases lay in between. The CDR3 totals 12 residues. The CDR3 nucleotides read TGTGCCAGCAGCCGTAATCTCTACGAGCAGTACTTC. Translation: CASSRNLYEQYF.

About this clone: One end of the junction varies from germline; a read error may be responsible. This chain connects TRBV7-9 to TRBJ2-7; 7 bases map to TRBD2. Per germline, CDR1 SEHNR and CDR2 FQNEAQ (reference sequence). The CDR3 length is 14 residues. The CDR3 spells CSSSRRGEGYEQYF. In DNA form, the CDR3 reads TGTTCCAGCAGCCGACGGGGGGAAGGGTACGAGCAGTACTTC.

The chain joins TRBV28 to TRBJ2-1; 9 bases line up with TRBD2. Germline V gives CDR1 MDHEN, CDR2 SYDVKM. The CDR3 has 15 amino acids. The ends lost 4 bases at V and 6 bases at J; junction bases unmatched: 7. The CDR3 loop reads CASSSSGLAGNEQFF. CDR3 DNA: TGTGCCAGCAGTTCCTCGGGACTAGCTGGCAATGAGCAGTTCTTC.

The V call is TRBV19, the J call TRBJ2-1, with TRBD2 matching over 10 bases. Germline V gene sequence: CDR1 LNHDA, CDR2 SQIVND (reference sequence). The CDR3 extends over 16 amino acids. V lost 11 bases to trimming and J lost 10 bases; unmatched junction nucleotides: 20. CDR3 nucleotide sequence: TGTGCCGGGAGCGGGCTAGCGGGAGCTTTTAATTCGGAGCAGTTCTTC. Translated, it gives CAGSGLAGAFNSEQFF.

This chain links TRBV18 with TRBJ2-7; 9 bases fit TRBD1. Germline V gene lookup returns CDR1 KGHSH and CDR2 LQKENI. J was trimmed by 2 bases and V by 4 bases; bases with no gene match: 6. CDR3 length: 15 residues. CDR3 residues: CASSQPGQGTYEQYF. CDR3 nucleotides: TGTGCCAGCTCACAACCGGGACAGGGTACCTACGAGCAGTACTTC.

The chain carries TRBV6-1 and TRBJ2-2; D possibly corresponds to TRBD2 (6 bases). Trimming took 3 bases from V and 5 from J, leaving 13 bases between them. The CDR3 runs to 15 residues. Germline V gives CDR1 MNHNS, CDR2 SASEGT. The CDR3 bases are TGTGCCAGCAGTGATATTTGGGGGGATACCGGGGAGCTGTTTTTT. Translated, it gives CASSDIWGDTGELFF.

The genes are TRBV7-3 and TRBJ2-1; D remains unclear. Germline V gene data show CDR1 as SGHTA and CDR2 as FQGTGA. CDR3 size: 13 residues. V shed 3 bases and J shed 5 bases, with 8 bases lying between them. The CDR3 nucleotides read TGTGCCAGCAGCTTCCGACGGGACAATGAGCAGTTCTTC. As protein: CASSFRRDNEQFF. The full variable domain, rest sourced from reference TRBV7-3 and TRBJ2-1, is GAGVSQTPSNKVTEKGKYVELRCDPISGHTALYWYRQSLGQGPEFLIYFQGTGAADDSGLPNDRFFAVRPEGSVSTLKIQRTERGDSAVYLCASSFRRDNEQFFGPGTRLTVL.

This chain links TRBV7-9 with TRBJ1-1, with 7 bases lining up with TRBD1. After removal of 5 bases from V and 3 bases from J, the junction contained 3 bases not matched to a gene. CDR3 length: 13 residues. Germline CDR1 SEHNR, CDR2 FQNEAQ (reference sequence). CDR3 sequence: CASSRTGDTEAFF. CDR3 in DNA: TGTGCCAGCAGCCGAACAGGGGACACTGAAGCTTTCTTT.

The V and J genes are TRBV7-6 and TRBJ2-7; TRBD2 aligns across 10 bases. Trimming at V came to 1 base and at J to 2 bases, leaving 2 bases not matched to a gene. The CDR3 totals 15 residues. The V gene's germline CDR1 is SGHVS and CDR2 FNYEAQ. The CDR3 DNA follows: TGTGCCAGCAGCTTAGTAGCGGGAGGAACCTACGAGCAGTACTTC. It codes for CASSLVAGGTYEQYF.

The chain joins TRBV29-1 to TRBJ1-2; D is uncertain. Germline V CDR1 and CDR2: SQVTM, ANQGSEA. This CDR3 has 12 residues. Trimming took off 0 bases at V and 2 bases at J, with 4 bases between the two ends. CDR3 bases: TGCAGCGTTGAAGACAGGAACTATGGCTACACCTTC. Protein sequence: CSVEDRNYGYTF.

The rearrangement joins TRBV12-5 to TRBJ2-1; 9 bases line up with TRBD2. Trimming removed 1 base from V and 4 bases from J; junction bases left unmatched: 8. CDR1 is LGHNT, CDR2 FRNRAP, per germline. This CDR3 contains 17 residues. DNA of the CDR3: TGTGCTAGTGGTTTGGGACTAGCGGAATCCCGATACAATGAGCAGTTCTTC. Its translation is CASGLGLAESRYNEQFF.

With respect to this clone: A junction end diverges from the germline sequence, so it may reflect a read error. This chain uses TRBV4-2 with TRBJ1-2; unclear D gene. The CDR3 length is 15 residues. The germline CDR1 and CDR2 sequences are LGHNA and YNFKEQ. The CDR3 reads CASSQDGDSYYGYPF. In DNA, the CDR3 is TGTGCCAGCAGCCAAGACGGGGATAGCTACTATGGCTACCCCTTC.

The chain links TRBV6-5 to TRBJ2-7; D is ambiguous. The germline CDR1 and CDR2 sequences are MNHEY and SVGAGI. This CDR3 is 13 amino acids long. Trimming removed 2 bases at V and 4 bases at J, with 9 bases between. The CDR3 region is CASSYAVRYEQYF. CDR3 in DNA: TGTGCCAGCAGTTACGCCGTCAGGTACGAGCAGTACTTC.

This clone was detected only once. The J gene is TRBJ1-1, the V gene TRBV30; 8 nucleotides line up with TRBD1. V dropped 2 bases and J dropped 0; count of bases not matched to a gene: 2. CDR1 and CDR2 from the germline V gene are GTSNPN and SVGIG (reference sequence). CDR3 length equals 14 residues. Written as DNA, the CDR3 is TGTGCCTGGAGTTGGACAGGGATGAACACTGAAGCTTTCTTT. Encoded protein: CAWSWTGMNTEAFF.

The chain recombines TRBV10-3 with TRBJ1-1, with D maybe TRBD1 (5 bases). V lost 4 bases to trimming and J lost 1 base, with 10 bases between them. From germline, CDR1 is ENHRY and CDR2 SYGVKD. This CDR3 region has 14 residues. The chain's CDR3 is CAISAADRNTEAFF. CDR3 DNA sequence: TGTGCCATCAGTGCCGCCGACAGGAACACTGAAGCTTTCTTT.

Notes on this clone: The junction differs from germline at one of its ends, possibly a read error. This rearrangement joins TRBV7-9 to TRBJ1-2, with 7 positions matching TRBD1. Germline V CDR1 and CDR2: SEHNR, FQNEAQ (reference sequence). The CDR3 has 13 residues. DNA for the CDR3: TGTGCCAGCAGCCTGGGACAGAACTATGGCTACCCCTTC. Residues: CASSLGQNYGYPF. The full variable domain, with the rest looked up from reference TRBV7-9 and TRBJ1-2, is DTGVSQNPRHKITKRGQNVTFRCDPISEHNRLYWYRQTLGQGPEFLTYFQNEAQLEKSRLLSDRFSAERPKGSFSTLEIQRTEQGDSAMYLCASSLGQNYGYPFGSGTRLTVV.

The rearrangement links TRBV7-8 to TRBJ1-6; the match to TRBD1 covers 8 bases. The CDR3 totals 17 residues. Germline V CDR1 and CDR2: SGHVS, FQNEAQ. Germline trimming cut 4 bases from V and 0 bases from J; bases unmatched to any gene: 5. This CDR3 reads CASSSPTGGSYNSPLHF. The CDR3 nucleotides read TGTGCCAGCAGCTCGCCAACAGGGGGCTCCTATAATTCACCCCTCCACTTT. The full variable domain, rest sourced from reference TRBV7-8 and TRBJ1-6, is GAGVSQSPRYKVAKRGQDVALRCDPISGHVSLFWYQQALGQGPEFLTYFQNEAQLDKSGLPSDRFFAERPEGSVSTLKIQRTQQEDSAVYLCASSSPTGGSYNSPLHFGNGTRLTVT.

V usage is TRBV30 and J usage is TRBJ2-1; 8 bases align to TRBD1. The V segment lost 5 bases and the J segment 5 bases; nucleotides outside the gene matches: 11. In germline, CDR1 is GTSNPN, CDR2 SVGIG (reference sequence). The CDR3 totals 15 residues. The CDR3: CAWEITGGFHNEQFF. The CDR3 region has the DNA TGTGCCTGGGAAATCACAGGGGGATTCCACAATGAGCAGTTCTTC.